The present T cell receptor (beta chain) was sequenced within a study of blood T cell repertoires in COVID-19. Study-level background: Spain, Italy and the United States supplied samples that represented acute and convalescent COVID-19. T cells, B-cell-depleted T cells, or PBMCs provided the cDNA or gDNA that served as material.

Seattle's enrolled individuals joined amid active infection and were then monitored longitudinally. CDR1 and CDR2 (germline): SGHRS, YFSETQ. V lost 4 bases to trimming and J lost 6 bases, with 23 bases between them. CDR3 length: 17 amino acids. Per the original data handling: Scientists estimated how many nucleated cells there were by amplifying reference gene primers. Sequencing used immunoSEQ multiplex PCR; TCRdb keeps in-frame clones, though not all of them. The D gene and trimming were derived from the DNA, and the V and J assignments and clone size from that table. Of 380,000 or so clones in the sample, 80% to 90% are singletons; the top ten hold around 7.4%.

Sequencing was done on a sample of peripheral blood. This receptor was taken from a woman in her sixties with COVID-19, enrolled during active disease. V usage is TRBV5-1 and J usage is TRBJ1-3, with D unresolved. The CDR3 DNA follows: TGCGCCAGCAGCCCCTCACGCGGGGAGCTGTGGGCAAACACCATATATTTT. This sequence encodes CASSPSRGELWANTIYF.